This T cell receptor beta chain is drawn from a study of blood T cell repertoires in COVID-19 (dated by TCRdb to 2018 to 2020). For the study in its entirety: Samples covering the acute and convalescent phases of COVID-19 were provided by collaborators in the United States, Italy and Spain. The material from the prospective study consisted of cDNA or gDNA derived from T cells, B-cell-depleted T cells, or PBMCs. Deeply sampled blood TCRbeta repertoires from subjects exposed to, actively infected with, or recovered from COVID-19 were included in the dataset. A freely available public database, intended as a resource for researchers studying the immune response to SARS-CoV-2, is where the repertoires were released. The samples were drawn from the first 160 participants of the ongoing ImmuneRACE study and from under 1,500 subjects provided by 6 global collaborators. The sample metadata nearly always contained a de-identified subject ID, COVID-19 status, age in years and sex. Where available, HLA class I and class II types were obtained from metadata supplied by the sample provider rather than from assay-based typing.

Points on this clone: Its antigen is currently not known. No quality values exist for individual bases; no much larger clone is one base distant.

TCRbeta CDR3 regions were amplified from genomic DNA using the immunoSEQ Assay, a bias-controlled multiplex PCR. The original methods were these. The number of nucleated cells in each sample was estimated by amplification of reference gene primers within the assay. To quantify the absolute abundance of each unique TCRbeta CDR3 rearrangement, sequence reads were collapsed and filtered. Productive Simpson clonality was computed per sample as the square root of Simpson's diversity index over productive rearrangements. TCRdb obtained this table from immuneACCESS and retained in-frame rearrangements with V and J assigned. These tables miss some clones; where compared with another copy, unresolved V genes account for less than half of the shortfall, and the remainder is unexplained. V and J calls plus clone size are reproduced from that table; the DNA served to infer D and trimming. The sample profile shows 150,000 to 200,000 clones; 82% of them were found once. Of the sample, under 9% is held by the ten largest clones.

One collaborating source in Seattle enrolled patients during active infection and followed them longitudinally through the course of disease. Whole blood was collected in K2EDTA tubes by collaborating institutions according to the institutions' own protocols. For TCRbeta analysis, collaborators shipped samples in one of three forms: frozen whole blood, isolated PBMCs, or DNA extracted from either of those sample types. What the study reported, not specific to this receptor: How much clinical and demographic metadata was included differed by source and by participant, and the metadata was provided uncurated.

The sequence derives from a woman aged 40 to 55 with COVID-19, enrolled during active disease. Source material: peripheral blood.

The CDR3 has the sequence CAWSAVGLAGGPGETQYF. Here is the DNA: TGTGCCTGGAGTGCGGTTGGACTAGCGGGGGGGCCGGGGGAGACCCAGTACTTC. The chain links TRBV30 with TRBJ2-5, and 15 junctional nucleotides match TRBD2. V has 1 base trimmed and J has 5 bases trimmed; junction bases matching no gene number 11. The germline V gene encodes CDR1 GTSNPN and CDR2 SVGIG (reference sequence). CDR3 length: 18 amino acids, cysteine to phenylalanine. CDR3 DNA is the only sequence kept; it has 54 bases, read in frame from the first base.